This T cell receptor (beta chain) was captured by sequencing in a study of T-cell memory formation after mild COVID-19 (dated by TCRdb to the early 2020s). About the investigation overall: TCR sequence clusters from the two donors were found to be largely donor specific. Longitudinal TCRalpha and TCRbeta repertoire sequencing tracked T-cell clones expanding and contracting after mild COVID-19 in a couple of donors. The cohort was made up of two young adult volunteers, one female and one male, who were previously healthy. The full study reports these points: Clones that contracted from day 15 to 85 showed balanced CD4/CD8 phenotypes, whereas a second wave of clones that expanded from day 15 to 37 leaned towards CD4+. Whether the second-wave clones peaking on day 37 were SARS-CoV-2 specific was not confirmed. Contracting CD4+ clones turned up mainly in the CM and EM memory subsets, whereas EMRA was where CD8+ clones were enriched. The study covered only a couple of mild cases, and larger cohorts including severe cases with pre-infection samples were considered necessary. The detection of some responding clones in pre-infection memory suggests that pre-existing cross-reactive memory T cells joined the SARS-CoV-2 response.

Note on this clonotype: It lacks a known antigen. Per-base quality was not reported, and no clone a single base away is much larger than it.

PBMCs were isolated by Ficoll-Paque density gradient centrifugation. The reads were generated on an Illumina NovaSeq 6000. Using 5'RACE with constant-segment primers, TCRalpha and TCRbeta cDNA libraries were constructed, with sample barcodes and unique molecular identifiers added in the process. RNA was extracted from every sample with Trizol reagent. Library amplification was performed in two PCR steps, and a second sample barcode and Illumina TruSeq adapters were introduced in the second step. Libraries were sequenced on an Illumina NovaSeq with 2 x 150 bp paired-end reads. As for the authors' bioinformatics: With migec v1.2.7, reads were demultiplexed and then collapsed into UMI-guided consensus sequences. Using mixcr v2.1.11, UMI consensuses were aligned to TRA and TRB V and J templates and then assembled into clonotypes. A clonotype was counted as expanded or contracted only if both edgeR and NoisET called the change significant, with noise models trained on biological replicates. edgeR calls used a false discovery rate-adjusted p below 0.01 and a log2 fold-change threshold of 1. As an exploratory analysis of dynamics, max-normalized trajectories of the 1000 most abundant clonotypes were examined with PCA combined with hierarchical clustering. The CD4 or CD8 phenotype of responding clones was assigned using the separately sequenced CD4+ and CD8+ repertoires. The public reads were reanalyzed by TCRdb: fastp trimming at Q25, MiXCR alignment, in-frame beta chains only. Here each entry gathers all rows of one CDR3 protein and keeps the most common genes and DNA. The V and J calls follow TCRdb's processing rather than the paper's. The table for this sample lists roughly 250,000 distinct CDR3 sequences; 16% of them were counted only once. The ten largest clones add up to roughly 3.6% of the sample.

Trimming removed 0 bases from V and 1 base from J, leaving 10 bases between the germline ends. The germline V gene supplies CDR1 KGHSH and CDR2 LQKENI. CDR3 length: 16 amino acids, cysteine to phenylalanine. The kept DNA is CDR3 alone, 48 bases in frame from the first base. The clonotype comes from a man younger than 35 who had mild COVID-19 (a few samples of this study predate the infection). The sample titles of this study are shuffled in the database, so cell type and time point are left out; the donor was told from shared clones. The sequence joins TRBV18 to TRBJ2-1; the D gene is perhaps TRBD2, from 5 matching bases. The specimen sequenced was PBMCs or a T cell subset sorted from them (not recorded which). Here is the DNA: TGTGCCAGCTCACCACCGGCGGGTCTATCCTACAATGAGCAGTTCTTC. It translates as CASSPPAGLSYNEQFF.